The 6 T cell receptor beta chains below all came from one sample that was sequenced in a study of CD8+ T cells in alopecia areata. Treatment defined: oral pan-JAK inhibitor, 5-10 mg twice daily. Extraction and reverse transcription of RNA yielded cDNA as the sequencing template. Clones were read by immunoSEQ multiplex PCR, and TCRdb kept only the in-frame ones, dropping some. Here the sample spans 170,000 or so clones, approximately 53% being singletons. The source material was CD8+ T cells sorted from blood, sampled at week 24, from a patient treated with tofacitinib. All receptors derive from a human donor with alopecia areata.

J is TRBJ2-3 and V is TRBV30, with 8 bases fitting TRBD2. From germline, CDR1 is GTSNPN and CDR2 SVGIG (reference sequence). The CDR3 extends over 14 amino acids. J gave up 2 bases and V 3 bases, and 4 bases lay outside the gene matches. This CDR3 reads CAWSGGAITDTQYF. CDR3 nucleotide sequence: TGTGCCTGGAGCGGGGGGGCAATCACAGATACGCAGTATTTT. Full variable domain (outside the CDR3, taken from reference TRBV30 and TRBJ2-3): SQTIHQWPATLVQPVGSPLSLECTVEGTSNPNLYWYRQAAGRGLQLLFYSVGIGQISSEVPQNLSASRPQDRQFILSSKKLLLSDSGFYLCAWSGGAITDTQYFGPGTRLTVL.

The rearrangement links TRBV2 to TRBJ1-1; TRBD1 is a possible D gene (5 bases). Germline V gives CDR1 SNHLY, CDR2 FYNNEI. This CDR3 spans 17 amino acids. Between the trimmed V and J ends, which lost 4 bases and 5 bases, there was a span of 23 bases. The CDR3 protein is CASSGAGGDTVRTEAFF. CDR3 coding DNA: TGTGCCAGCAGTGGGGCCGGGGGGGATACAGTCAGAACTGAAGCTTTCTTT.

This clone appeared a few times. The CDR3 region has the DNA TGTGCCAGCAGTGACCCCTGGACAGAGAACACCGGGGAGCTGTTTTTT. Translating it yields CASSDPWTENTGELFF. This rearrangement joins TRBV6-1 to TRBJ2-2, with a possible D match to TRBD1 (6 bases). The length of the CDR3 is 16 residues. Deletions cut 3 bases from V and 1 base from J, with 12 bases between. The germline gives CDR1 MNHNS, CDR2 SASEGT.

The DNA for the CDR3 is TGCGCCAGCAGCCGACTAGCGGGGGCCGCCCAAGAGACCCAGTACTTC. It specifies CASSRLAGAAQETQYF. The V and J genes are TRBV4-3 and TRBJ2-5; 12 bases agree with TRBD2. CDR1 and CDR2 from the germline V gene are LGHNA and YSLEER. V trimming: 4 bases; J trimming: 1 base; junction bases outside the gene matches: 4. This CDR3 is 16 amino acids long.

The CDR3, as DNA: TGTGCCAGCAGTGTCAGGGCCGGGAATCAGCCCCAGCATTTT. This translates into CASSVRAGNQPQHF. This chain links TRBV27 with TRBJ1-5; tentative D call: TRBD1 (5 bases). The CDR3 is 14 residues long. CDR1 is MNHEY, CDR2 SMNVEV, per germline (reference sequence). The V and J ends lost 5 bases and 4 bases respectively, with 12 bases between them.

The chain couples TRBV27 to TRBJ2-3; D call uncertain. CDR3 size: 13 residues. The germline V gene encodes CDR1 MNHEY and CDR2 SMNVEV (reference sequence). Trimming stripped 5 bases from V and 0 bases from J, with 6 bases between. The CDR3 loop is CASSQFSTDTQYF. The CDR3 DNA reads as TGTGCCAGCAGTCAGTTTAGCACAGATACGCAGTATTTT.